This T cell receptor beta chain was obtained from a study of T cell responses to AZD1222 COVID-19 vaccine. Study-wide background: Investigators merged groups given second doses at roughly 4 or roughly 12 weeks.

Some clones are missing from TCRdb's copy, which holds only in-frame ones; the method was immunoSEQ multiplex PCR. The table records around 130,000 clones, roughly 93% of them present only once. Study-level points and caveats: It should be noted that donors were predominantly white British and more often female, and clonal diversity was possibly underestimated. After the peak T cell response, and only then, were repertoires sampled. Regions 160-218 and 743-854 dominated among vaccine-associated CD4 TCRs spanning spike.

Germline-derived CDR1 and CDR2 are SNHLY and FYNNEI. Trimming stripped 9 bases from V and 5 bases from J, with 16 bases between. There are 13 residues in the CDR3. In the case of this clone: Its antigen remains unknown.

The sequencing used peripheral blood, collected on day 0 of AZD1222 vaccination. The TCR was taken from an adult in good health. The gene calls are TRBV2 and TRBJ1-2; possibly TRBD1 for D (5 bases). CDR3 region: CASLELTVYGYTF. The CDR3 nucleotides are TGTGCCAGTCTCGAACTGACAGTTTATGGCTACACCTTC.